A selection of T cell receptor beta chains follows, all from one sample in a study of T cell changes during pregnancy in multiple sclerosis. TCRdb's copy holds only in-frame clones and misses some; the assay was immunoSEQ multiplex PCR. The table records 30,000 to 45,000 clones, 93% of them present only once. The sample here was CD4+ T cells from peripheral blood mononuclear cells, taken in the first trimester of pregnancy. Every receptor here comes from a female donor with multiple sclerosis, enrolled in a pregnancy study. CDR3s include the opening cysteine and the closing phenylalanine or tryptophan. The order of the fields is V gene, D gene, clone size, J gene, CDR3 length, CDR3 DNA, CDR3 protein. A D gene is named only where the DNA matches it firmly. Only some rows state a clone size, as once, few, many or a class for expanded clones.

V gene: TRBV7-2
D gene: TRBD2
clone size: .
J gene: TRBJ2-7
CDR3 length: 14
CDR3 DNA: TGTGCCAGCAGCCCTTCTAGCGGCCCCTACGAGCAGTACTTC
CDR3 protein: CASSPSSGPYEQYF

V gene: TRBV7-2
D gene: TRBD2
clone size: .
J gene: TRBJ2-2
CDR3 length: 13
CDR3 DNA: TGTGCCAGCAGCTTAGCGGGAGGGCCCCTTCTGTTTTTT
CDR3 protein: CASSLAGGPLLFF

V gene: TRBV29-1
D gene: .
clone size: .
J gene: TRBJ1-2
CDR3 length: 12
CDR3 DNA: TGCAGCGTTGAATCAGGGGCCAAGGGCTACACCTTC
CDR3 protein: CSVESGAKGYTF

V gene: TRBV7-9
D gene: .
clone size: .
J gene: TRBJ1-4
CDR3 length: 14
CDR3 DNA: TGTGCCAGCAGCCCAGACTTATTAATCGGAAAACTGTTTTTT
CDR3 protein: CASSPDLLIGKLFF

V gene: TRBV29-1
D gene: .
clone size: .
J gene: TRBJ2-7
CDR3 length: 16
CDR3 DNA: TGCAGCGTCGACCGGGACTCAGAATCCCACTCCTACGAGCAGTACTTC
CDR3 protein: CSVDRDSESHSYEQYF

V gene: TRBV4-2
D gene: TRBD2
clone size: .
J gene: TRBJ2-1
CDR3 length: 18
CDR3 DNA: TGTGCCAGCAGCCAAGTTGCTAGCGGGGGGGGCTCCTACAATGAGCAGTTCTTC
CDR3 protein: CASSQVASGGGSYNEQFF

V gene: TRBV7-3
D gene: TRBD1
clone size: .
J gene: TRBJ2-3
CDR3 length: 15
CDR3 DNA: TGTGCCAGCAGCCCGGGACAGGGAAGCACAGATACGCAGTATTTT
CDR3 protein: CASSPGQGSTDTQYF

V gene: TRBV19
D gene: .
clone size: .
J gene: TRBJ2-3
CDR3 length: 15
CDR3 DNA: TGTGCCAGTAACAATCAGGGGCGCGGGACAGATACGCAGTATTTT
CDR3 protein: CASNNQGRGTDTQYF

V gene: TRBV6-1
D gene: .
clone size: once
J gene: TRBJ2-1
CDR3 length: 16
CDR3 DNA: TGTGCCAGCAGTGAAGAAACACGGGGGTACTACAATGAGCAGTTCTTC
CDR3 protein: CASSEETRGYYNEQFF

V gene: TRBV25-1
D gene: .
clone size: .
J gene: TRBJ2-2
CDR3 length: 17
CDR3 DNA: TGTGCCAGCAGCGCCGCGCCGAGCGGGTTAGCGGCCGGGGAGCTGTTTTTT
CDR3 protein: CASSAAPSGLAAGELFF

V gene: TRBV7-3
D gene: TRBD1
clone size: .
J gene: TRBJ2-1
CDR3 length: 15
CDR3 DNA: TGTGCCAGCAGCTCCCAGGGGGCACCCTACAATGAGCAGTTCTTC
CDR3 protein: CASSSQGAPYNEQFF

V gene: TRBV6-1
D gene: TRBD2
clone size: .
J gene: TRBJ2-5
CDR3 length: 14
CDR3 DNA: TGTGCCAGCAGCGCAGCGGGAGGGAAAGAGACCCAGTACTTC
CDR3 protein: CASSAAGGKETQYF

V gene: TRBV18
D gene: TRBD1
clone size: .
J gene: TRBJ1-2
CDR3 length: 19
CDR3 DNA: TGTGCCAGCTCACCGATTCTGAGGACAGGGGCCCCTATGAACTATGGCTACACCTTC
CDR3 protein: CASSPILRTGAPMNYGYTF

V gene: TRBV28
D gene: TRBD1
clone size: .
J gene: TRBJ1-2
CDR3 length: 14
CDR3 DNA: TGTGCCAGCAGTTGGACAGGGGGCGCCTATGGCTACACCTTC
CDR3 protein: CASSWTGGAYGYTF

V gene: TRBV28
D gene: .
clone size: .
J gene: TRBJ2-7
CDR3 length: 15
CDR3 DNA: TGTGCCAGCAGTCCTCATCATGGAGTACAACACGAACAGTACTTC
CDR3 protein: CASSPHHGVQHEQYF

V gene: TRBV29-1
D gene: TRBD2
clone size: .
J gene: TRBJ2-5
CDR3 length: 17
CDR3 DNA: TGCAGCGCTTTGGAGACCGGGACTAGGAGGCCCCAAGAGACCCAGTACTTC
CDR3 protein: CSALETGTRRPQETQYF

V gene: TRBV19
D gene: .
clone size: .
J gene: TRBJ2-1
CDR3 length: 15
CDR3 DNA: TGTGCCAGTAGTATATCATCGGGCCCTCACCGGGGGCAGTTCTTC
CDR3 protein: CASSISSGPHRGQFF

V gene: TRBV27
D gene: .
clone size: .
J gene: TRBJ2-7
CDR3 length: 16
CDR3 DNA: TGTGCCAGCAGTTTTAATACGGCGGGACCTTTCTACGAGCAGTACTTC
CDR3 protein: CASSFNTAGPFYEQYF

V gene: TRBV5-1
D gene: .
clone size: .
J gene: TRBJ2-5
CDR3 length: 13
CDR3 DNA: TGCGCCAGCAGCTTGTACTACGGGGAGACCCAGTACTTC
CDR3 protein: CASSLYYGETQYF

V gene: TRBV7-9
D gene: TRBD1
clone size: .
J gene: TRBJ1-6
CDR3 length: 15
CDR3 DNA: TGTGCCAGCAGCTTTTGGGACAGCGTTAATTCACCCCTCCACTTT
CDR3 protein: CASSFWDSVNSPLHF

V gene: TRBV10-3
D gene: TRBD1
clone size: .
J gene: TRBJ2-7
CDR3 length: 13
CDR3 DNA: TGTGCCATCAGCGGGACAGGGGGCCACGAGCAGTACTTC
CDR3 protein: CAISGTGGHEQYF

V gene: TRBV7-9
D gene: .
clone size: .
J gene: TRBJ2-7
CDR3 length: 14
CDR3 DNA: TGTGCCAGCAGCTTAGCGGGGCGCGACTACGAGCAGTACTTC
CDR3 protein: CASSLAGRDYEQYF

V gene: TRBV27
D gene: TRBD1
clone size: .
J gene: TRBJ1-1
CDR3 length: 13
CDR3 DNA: TGTGCCAGCAGTTTAATGGGGACAGCTGAAGCTTTCTTT
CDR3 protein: CASSLMGTAEAFF

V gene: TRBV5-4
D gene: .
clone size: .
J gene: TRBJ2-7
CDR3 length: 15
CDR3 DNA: TGTGCCAGCAGCTTGGATGGTAGAACAGTCTACGAGCAGTACTTC
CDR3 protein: CASSLDGRTVYEQYF

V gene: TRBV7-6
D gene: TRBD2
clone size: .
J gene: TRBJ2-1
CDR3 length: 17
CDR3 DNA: TGTGCCAGCAGCCCCCGGGAGGGAAGCGGGGGGTACAATGAGCAGTTCTTC
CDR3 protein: CASSPREGSGGYNEQFF

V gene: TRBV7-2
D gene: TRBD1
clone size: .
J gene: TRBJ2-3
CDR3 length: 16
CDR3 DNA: TGTGCCAGCAGCTTATCCCGGGACAGAGGCACAGATACGCAGTATTTT
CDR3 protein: CASSLSRDRGTDTQYF

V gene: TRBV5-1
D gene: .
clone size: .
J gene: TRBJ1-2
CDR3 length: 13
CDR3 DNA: TGCGCCAGCAGCTTGCACACCAACTATGGCTACACCTTC
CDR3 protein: CASSLHTNYGYTF

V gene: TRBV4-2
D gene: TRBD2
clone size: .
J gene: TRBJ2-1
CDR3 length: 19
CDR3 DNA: TGTGCCAGCAGCGCCCGACTAGCGGGAGGGCCTCTGTCCTACAATGAGCAGTTCTTC
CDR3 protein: CASSARLAGGPLSYNEQFF

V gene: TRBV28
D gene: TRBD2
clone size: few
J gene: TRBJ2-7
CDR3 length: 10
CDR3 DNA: TGTGCCACCAAAGCGGGGAGGCAGTACTTC
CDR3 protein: CATKAGRQYF

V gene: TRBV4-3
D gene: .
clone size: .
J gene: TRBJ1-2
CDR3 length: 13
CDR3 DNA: TGCGCCAGCAGCCAAGATACCGAGTATGGCTACACCTTC
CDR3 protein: CASSQDTEYGYTF

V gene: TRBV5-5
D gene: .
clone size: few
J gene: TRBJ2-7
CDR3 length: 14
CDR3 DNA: TGTGCCAGCAGCTCGACATGGGGGGTCGGGGAGCAGTACTTC
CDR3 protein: CASSSTWGVGEQYF

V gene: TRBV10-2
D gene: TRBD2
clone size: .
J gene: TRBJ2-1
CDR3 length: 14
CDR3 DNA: TGCGCCAGCAGGAAAGGCGGGGGGGACAATGAGCAGTTCTTC
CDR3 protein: CASRKGGGDNEQFF

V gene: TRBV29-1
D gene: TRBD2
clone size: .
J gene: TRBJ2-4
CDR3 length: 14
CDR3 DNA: TGCAGCGTTGAAGTAGCGGGGGTCGGGAACATTCAGTACTTC
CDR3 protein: CSVEVAGVGNIQYF

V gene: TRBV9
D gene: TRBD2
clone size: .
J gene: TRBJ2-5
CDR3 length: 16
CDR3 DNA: TGTGCCAGCAGCGCGTTAGCGGGGGCCCTCGGAGAGACCCAGTACTTC
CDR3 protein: CASSALAGALGETQYF

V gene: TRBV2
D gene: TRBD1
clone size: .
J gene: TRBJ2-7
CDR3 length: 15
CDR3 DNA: TGTGCCAGCAGTGCGGGACAGGGGATTGAGTACGAGCAGTACTTC
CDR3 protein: CASSAGQGIEYEQYF

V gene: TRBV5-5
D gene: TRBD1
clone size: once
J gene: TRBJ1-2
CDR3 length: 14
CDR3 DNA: TGTGCCAGCAGCTCAACGACAGGGAACTATGGCTACACCTTC
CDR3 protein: CASSSTTGNYGYTF

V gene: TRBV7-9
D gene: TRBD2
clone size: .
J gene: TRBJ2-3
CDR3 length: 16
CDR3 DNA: TGTGCCAGCAGCCTACCCCAATCGGGGGGTGTGGGTACGCAGTATTTT
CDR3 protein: CASSLPQSGGVGTQYF

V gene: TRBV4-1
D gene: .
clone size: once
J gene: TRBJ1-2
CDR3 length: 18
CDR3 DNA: TGCGCCAGCAGCCAAGTCCCCCGTCGGACAGACAATAACTATGGCTACACCTTC
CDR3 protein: CASSQVPRRTDNNYGYTF

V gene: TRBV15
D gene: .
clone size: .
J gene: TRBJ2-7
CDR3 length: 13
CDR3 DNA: TGTGCCACCAGCAGAGACCCCCTGTACGAGCAGTACTTC
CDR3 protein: CATSRDPLYEQYF

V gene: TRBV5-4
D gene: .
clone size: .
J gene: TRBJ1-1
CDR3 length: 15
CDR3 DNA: TGTGCCAGCAGCTTGGCGCGGGGTCGGAACACTGAAGCTTTCTTT
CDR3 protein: CASSLARGRNTEAFF

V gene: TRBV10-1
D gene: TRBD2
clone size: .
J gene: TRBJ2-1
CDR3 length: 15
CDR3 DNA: TGCGCCCCTCCTAGCGGGGGTCGCTCCTACAATGAGCAGTTCTTC
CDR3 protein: CAPPSGGRSYNEQFF

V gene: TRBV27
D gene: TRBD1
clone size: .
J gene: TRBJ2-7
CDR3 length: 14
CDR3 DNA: TGTGCCACTCGGACAGGGCTAACTCCCTACGAGCAGTACTTC
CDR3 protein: CATRTGLTPYEQYF

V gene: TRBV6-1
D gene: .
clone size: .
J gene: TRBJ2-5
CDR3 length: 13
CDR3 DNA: TGTGCCAGCAGGAAATATACTCAAGAGACCCAGTACTTC
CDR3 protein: CASRKYTQETQYF